The clone carrying this TCR beta chain was detected a few times. Its antigen remains unidentified. Germline trimming cut 1 base from V and 1 base from J; bases unmatched to any gene: 15. The CDR3 is made up of 19 amino acids. Germline CDR1 and CDR2: LGHNA and YSLEER. Whole blood, unfractionated, served as the material for total RNA extraction. Unique molecular identifiers were attached to individual cDNA molecules within the library. TCRdb fed the 5' RACE reads into MiXCR, producing one record per CDR3 protein. The sample has about 80,000 distinct CDR3 sequences; around a sixth are singletons. This record belongs to a study of human T cells and chemical hapten exposure. Study results and limitations: DPC sensitization did not alter TCRs above 1 in 1000 frequency.

This clonotype was obtained from a female donor in good health. The V and J genes are TRBV4-3 and TRBJ1-1; 7 bases are shared with TRBD1. The CDR3 DNA is TGCGCCAGCAGCCAAGTCCCCTCCGGGACAGTTTATGAGAACACTGAAGCTTTCTTT. Translation gives CASSQVPSGTVYENTEAFF.